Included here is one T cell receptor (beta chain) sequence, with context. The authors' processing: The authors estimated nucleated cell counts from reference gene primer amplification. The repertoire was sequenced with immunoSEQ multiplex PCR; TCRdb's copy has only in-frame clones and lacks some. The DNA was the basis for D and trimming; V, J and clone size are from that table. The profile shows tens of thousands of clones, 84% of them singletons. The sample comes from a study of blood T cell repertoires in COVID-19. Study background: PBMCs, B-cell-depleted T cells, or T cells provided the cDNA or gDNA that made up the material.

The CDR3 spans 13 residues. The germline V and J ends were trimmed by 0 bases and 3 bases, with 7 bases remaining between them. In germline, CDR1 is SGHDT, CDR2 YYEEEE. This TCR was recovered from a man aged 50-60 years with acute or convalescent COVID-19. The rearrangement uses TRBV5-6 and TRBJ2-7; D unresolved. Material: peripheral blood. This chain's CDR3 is CASSLASDYEQYF. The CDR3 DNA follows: TGTGCCAGCAGCTTGGCGAGTGACTACGAGCAGTACTTC.